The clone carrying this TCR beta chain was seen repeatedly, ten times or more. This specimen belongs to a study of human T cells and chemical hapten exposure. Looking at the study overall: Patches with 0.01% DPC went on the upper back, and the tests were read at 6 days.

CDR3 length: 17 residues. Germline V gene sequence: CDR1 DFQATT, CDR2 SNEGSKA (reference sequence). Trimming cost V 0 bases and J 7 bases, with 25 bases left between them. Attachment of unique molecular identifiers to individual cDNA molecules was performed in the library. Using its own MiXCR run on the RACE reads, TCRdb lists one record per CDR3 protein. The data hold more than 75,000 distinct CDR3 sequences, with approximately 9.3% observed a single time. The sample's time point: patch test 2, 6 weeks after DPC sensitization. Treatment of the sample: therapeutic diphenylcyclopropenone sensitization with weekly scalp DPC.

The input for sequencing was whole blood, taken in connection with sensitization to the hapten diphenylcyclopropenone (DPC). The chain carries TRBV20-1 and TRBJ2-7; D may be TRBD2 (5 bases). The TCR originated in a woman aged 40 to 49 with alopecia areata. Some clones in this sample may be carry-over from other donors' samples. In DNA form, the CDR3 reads TGCAGTGCTAGAGAGGGTGATAGTAGCGTGAGTTTCGAGGAGCAGTACTTC. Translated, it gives CSAREGDSSVSFEEQYF.